What follows is one T cell receptor (beta chain) and its context. The sample originates from a study of cytomegalovirus exposure and HLA in healthy donors. Primers: 60 Vbeta forward and 13 Jbeta reverse. Generated by immunoSEQ multiplex PCR, the TCRdb table keeps only in-frame clones and is missing some. The top ten clones hold roughly 1.5% of a sample with approximately 140,000 clones, about three quarters of them seen once. The specimen sequenced was PBMCs. The receptor was isolated from a woman aged 18-29 years in good health and CMV-seronegative.

The CDR3: CASSQLLPGQGYEQYF. In nucleotides, the CDR3 is TGCGCCAGCAGCCAACTCCTCCCGGGACAGGGCTACGAGCAGTACTTC. The V call is TRBV4-1, the J call TRBJ2-7; 9 positions agree with TRBD1. Germline CDR1 reads MGHRA; CDR2 reads YSYEKL. V shed 2 bases and J 3 bases; nucleotides not matched to a gene: 8. This CDR3 has 16 residues.